This T cell receptor (beta chain) was sequenced for a study of sequential checkpoint blockade in melanoma (dated by TCRdb to between 2017 and 2020). For the wider study: Patients were assigned by 1:1 randomization to either first-line nivolumab followed by ipilimumab (arm A) or ipilimumab followed by nivolumab (arm B). Both trial sequences were followed by maintenance nivolumab.

This clone turned up a few times. Its binding antigen is unknown. Base-call qualities are not available, and no considerably larger clone is one nucleotide away. Broader findings and caveats from the paper: The response-prediction model combining TCR metrics and mutation burden needs validation in larger, independent patient cohorts.

TCRbeta CDR3 regions were immunosequenced from genomic DNA with the immunoSEQ Assay. Prior to high-throughput sequencing, genomic DNA was amplified by bias-controlled multiplex PCR. On the study's bioinformatics: To quantify the absolute abundance of each unique TCRbeta CDR3 region, the sequences were collapsed and filtered. Clonality was defined as 1 minus Pielou's evenness and was calculated using productive rearrangements only. A previously published method was used to identify clones with significantly greater frequencies in on-treatment samples than in baseline samples. TCRdb took this table from immuneACCESS and kept in-frame rearrangements with V and J called. Such tables lack part of the clones; where checked against another copy, unresolved V genes explain under half of the gap, and the rest is unexplained. V, J and clone size were drawn from that table, and D and trimming were deduced from the DNA. The sample data list some 31,000 clones, and roughly 90% of these were observed just once. Approximately 23% of the sample rests with the top ten.

The CDR1 and CDR2 encoded by the germline V gene are MRHNA and SNTAGT. The CDR3 numbers 16 residues from cysteine through phenylalanine. Just the 48-base CDR3 DNA is kept, in frame starting at base 1. V trim: 6 bases; J trim: 1 base; unmatched bases: 9. The treatment or condition label, read with the paper, signifies: randomized to nivolumab then ipilimumab (arm A) or the reverse (arm B). No trial patient had received prior DNA-damaging chemotherapy. A FACS Aria II flow cytometer was used to sort live CD3+CD8+ cells that were negative for CD19 and CD56 from thawed PBMCs. Samples were obtained from patients with melanoma enrolled in CheckMate 064, a randomized, open-label phase II trial of sequential checkpoint blockade. Leukapheresis was used to collect peripheral blood mononuclear cells, which were then purified with Ficoll-Paque and frozen in human serum with about 9.5% DMSO. Right after sorting, the blood CD3+CD8+ cells were verified to be >98% pure, and DNA extraction followed.

The origin of this receptor is a human donor with melanoma. The V and J genes are TRBV6-4 and TRBJ2-3; TRBD1 agrees with 8 junctional bases. Source: CD8+ T cells sorted from blood (inferred from file names), taken from a patient given nivolumab and ipilimumab in sequence. The nucleotides read TGTGCCAGCAGCCCCAAAACAGGGGGTGGCACAGATACGCAGTATTTT. Its coded protein is CASSPKTGGGTDTQYF.